The T cell receptor beta chain described here comes from a study of blood T cell repertoires in COVID-19. Study background: Spain, Italy and the United States supplied samples that represented acute and convalescent COVID-19.

Profiling relied on immunoSEQ multiplex PCR, and the TCRdb table lists in-frame clones only, not all of them. The repertoire holds more than 100,000 clones, with 84% as singletons. V shed 1 base and J 7 bases; nucleotides not matched to a gene: 12. The CDR3 length is 18 residues. CDR1 is KGHSH, CDR2 LQKENI, per germline. The J gene is TRBJ2-1, the V gene TRBV18; 11 bases map to TRBD1. Sequenced input: peripheral blood. The sequence was collected from a woman of 80 years or more with acute or convalescent COVID-19. CDR3 in amino acids: CASSPLDRGQWEWNEQFF. For the CDR3, the DNA is TGTGCCAGCTCACCACTGGACAGGGGGCAATGGGAATGGAATGAGCAGTTCTTC.